The 24 T cell receptor beta chains below were found in one sample sequenced in a study of shared clonotypes between healthy human individuals. Data came from immunoSEQ multiplex PCR; TCRdb stores just in-frame clones and leaves some out. Of around 1.6 million clones listed, about 98% were seen once; the top ten hold approximately 0.45%. Sequences were obtained from naive CD4+ T cells sorted from blood. Subset of the sample: CD45RA+ positively selected. All receptors derive from a man aged 25 to 40 in good health.

This clone was counted a single time. This chain links TRBV28 with TRBJ2-7; no clear D gene. The germline V and J ends were trimmed by 4 bases and 5 bases, with 9 bases remaining between them. CDR3 length: 12 residues. Germline-derived CDR1 and CDR2 are MDHEN and SYDVKM. The CDR3 coding sequence is TGTGCCAGCAGTTATGGGTTCCACGAGCAGTACTTC. Encoded protein: CASSYGFHEQYF.

This clone has a single count. The rearrangement uses TRBV19 and TRBJ2-6; D not certain. From germline, CDR1 is LNHDA and CDR2 SQIVND (reference sequence). V was pared by 3 bases and J by 0 bases, with 9 bases between. The CDR3 has 16 amino acids. CDR3 coding DNA: TGTGCCAGTAGTATCCAAAAGGGCTCTGGGGCCAACGTCCTGACTTTC. Encoded protein: CASSIQKGSGANVLTF.

This clone is a singleton in its sample. This chain uses TRBV6-5 with TRBJ2-1; 9 bases agree with TRBD2. With V trimmed by 7 bases and J by 6 bases, 13 bases remained unmatched. In germline, CDR1 is MNHEY, CDR2 SVGAGI. There are 16 residues in the CDR3. The CDR3: CASTYDAGGGVNEQFF. CDR3 nucleotides: TGTGCCAGCACTTATGACGCGGGAGGGGGGGTCAATGAGCAGTTCTTC.

Regarding this clone: Other DNA sequences within the sample encode an identical CDR3. The chain is built from TRBV9 and TRBJ2-3, with no clear D. The CDR3 runs to 14 residues. Germline V gene data show CDR1 as SGDLS and CDR2 as YYNGEE. V lost 0 bases to trimming and J lost 1 base, with 6 bases between them. CDR3 sequence reads: CASSVAGRTDTQYF. CDR3 bases: TGTGCCAGCAGCGTAGCTGGCCGCACAGATACGCAGTATTTT.

This clone showed up just once. The rearrangement links TRBV9 to TRBJ2-7; D might be TRBD1 or TRBD2, each matching 5 bases. Germline V gene lookup returns CDR1 SGDLS and CDR2 YYNGEE. V was pared by 2 bases and J by 5 bases, with 11 bases between. The CDR3 is 13 residues long. The CDR3 DNA sequence: TGTGCCAGCAGCGTTTTTACGGGACACGAGCAGTACTTC. Protein product: CASSVFTGHEQYF.

The chain carries TRBV7-2 and TRBJ2-1; D is ambiguous. Germline CDR1 reads SGHTA; CDR2 reads FQGNSA. Trimming cost V 1 base and J 12 bases, with 19 bases left between them. This CDR3 has 15 amino acids. The CDR3 nucleotides read TGTGCCAGCAGCTTAGTTCCGGGTGAGGCAATGGGGCAGTTCTTC. Translated: CASSLVPGEAMGQFF.

V and J are TRBV5-1 and TRBJ2-7, with 11 bases lining up with TRBD2. This CDR3 contains 19 residues. The germline CDR1 and CDR2 sequences are SGHRS and YFSETQ. V was clipped by 0 bases and J by 0 bases; unmatched bases: 11. The CDR3 DNA is TGCGCCAGCAGCTTGGAGGCGGGACTAGCGGACCTGGGCTCCTACGAGCAGTACTTC. The encoded protein is CASSLEAGLADLGSYEQYF.

This chain connects TRBV9 to TRBJ2-1; no firm D call. V gave up 4 bases and J gave up 12 bases, with 17 bases separating them. Germline assignment: CDR1 SGDLS and CDR2 YYNGEE. This CDR3 comprises 13 residues. The CDR3 DNA is TGTGCCAGCAGCCTGATCGCGGCGGATCCGCAGTTCTTC. This encodes CASSLIAADPQFF.

The rearrangement uses TRBV28 and TRBJ2-7, with D unclear. The CDR3 runs 14 residues. CDR1 MDHEN and CDR2 SYDVKM come from the germline V gene. V gave up 3 bases and J gave up 2 bases, with 11 bases separating them. The CDR3 DNA follows: TGTGCCAGCAGTTTGGTACAGCCGACCTACGAGCAGTACTTC. It encodes CASSLVQPTYEQYF.

This chain joins TRBV7-2 and TRBJ2-1, with 12 nucleotides matching TRBD2. The CDR3 runs 17 residues. V lost 1 base to trimming and J lost 7 bases; unmatched junction nucleotides: 8. Germline loops: CDR1 SGHTA, CDR2 FQGNSA. In nucleotides, the CDR3 is TGTGCCAGCAGCTTAGATGGACTAGCGGGGCCTTTAAATGAGCAGTTCTTC. It codes for CASSLDGLAGPLNEQFF.

The chain joins TRBV4-2 to TRBJ2-1; 9 bases agree with TRBD2. V dropped 2 bases and J dropped 6; count of bases not matched to a gene: 11. The CDR3 spans 17 residues. The germline V gene has CDR1 LGHNA and CDR2 YNFKEQ. CDR3 amino acids: CASSQQGLAISGNEQFF. CDR3 nucleotide sequence: TGTGCCAGCAGCCAACAAGGACTAGCGATATCCGGCAATGAGCAGTTCTTC.

In its sample, this clone was seen once. The chain couples TRBV7-2 to TRBJ1-3; 8 nucleotides match TRBD1. With V trimmed by 2 bases and J by 2 bases, 5 bases remained unmatched. CDR3 length equals 16 residues. Germline CDR1 and CDR2: SGHTA and FQGNSA. CDR3 protein: CASSLQGAQTGNTIYF. CDR3 sequence (DNA): TGTGCCAGCAGCTTACAGGGGGCGCAAACTGGAAACACCATATATTTT. Complete variable domain (other parts from reference TRBV7-2 and TRBJ1-3): GAGVSQSPSNKVTEKGKDVELRCDPISGHTALYWYRQSLGQGLEFLIYFQGNSAPDKSGLPSDRFSAERTGGSVSTLTIQRTQQEDSAVYLCASSLQGAQTGNTIYFGEGSWLTVV.

This chain's CDR3 is CASSFEVFVKGPGELFF. The DNA for the CDR3 is TGTGCCAGCAGCTTTGAAGTCTTTGTTAAGGGCCCCGGGGAGCTGTTTTTT. The chain has TRBV5-4 and TRBJ2-2, with D unclear. The V gene lost 2 bases and the J gene lost 6 bases, with 20 bases spanning the gap. This CDR3 spans 17 amino acids. CDR1 is SGHNT and CDR2 is YYREEE in the germline V gene (reference sequence).

The genes are TRBV7-8 and TRBJ1-4, with D perhaps matching TRBD1 (6 bases). The CDR3 is 15 residues long. V lost 5 bases to trimming and J lost 1 base, with 11 bases between them. Germline CDR1 reads SGHVS; CDR2 reads FQNEAQ. The DNA for the CDR3 is TGTGCCAGCAGCCTTCGCAGGGGAACTAATGAAAAACTGTTTTTT. Protein product: CASSLRRGTNEKLFF.

The genes are TRBV29-1 and TRBJ2-7; 7 bases are shared with TRBD1. The CDR3 runs to 14 residues. Per germline, CDR1 SQVTM and CDR2 ANQGSEA. After removal of 7 bases from V and 0 bases from J, the junction contained 9 bases not matched to a gene. The CDR3 region has the DNA TGCAGCGCTGCCGGGACAGCCGCCTCCTACGAGCAGTACTTC. Protein product: CSAAGTAASYEQYF.

Details on this clone: This sample also contains other DNA sequences that code for the same CDR3. The chain combines TRBV28 with TRBJ2-1, with TRBD2 matching over 13 bases. The CDR3 consists of 14 residues. Germline CDR1 reads MDHEN; CDR2 reads SYDVKM. V was clipped by 6 bases and J by 7 bases; unmatched bases: 3. CDR3: CASRTSGRANEQFF. The CDR3 nucleotides are TGTGCCAGCAGAACTAGCGGGAGGGCGAATGAGCAGTTCTTC. The entire variable domain, with the rest obtained from reference TRBV28 and TRBJ2-1, is as follows: DVKVTQSSRYLVKRTGEKVFLECVQDMDHENMFWYRQDPGLGLRLIYFSYDVKMKEKGDIPEGYSVSREKKERFSLILESASTNQTSMYLCASRTSGRANEQFFGPGTRLTVL.

The chain links TRBV11-2 to TRBJ1-4; D unclear. V was shortened by 5 bases and J by 0 bases, with 16 bases between the two germline ends. CDR1 and CDR2 (germline): SGHAT, FQNNGV. The CDR3 contains 17 residues. This chain's CDR3 is CASSAARGLTTNEKLFF. The DNA of the CDR3 is TGTGCCAGCAGCGCCGCCCGGGGTTTAACAACTAATGAAAAACTGTTTTTT.

The rearrangement joins TRBV14 to TRBJ2-7; D uncertain. The germline V gene encodes CDR1 SGHDN and CDR2 FVKESK. V shed 4 bases and J shed 3 bases, with 10 bases lying between them. This CDR3 has 13 residues. The CDR3 is CASSLAPIYEQYF. The DNA of the CDR3 is TGTGCCAGCAGCCTTGCCCCTATCTACGAGCAGTACTTC.

The chain carries TRBV6-4 and TRBJ2-2; D unclear. V was clipped by 4 bases and J by 1 base, with 4 bases between them. Germline CDR1 MRHNA, CDR2 SNTAGT. The CDR3 runs to 13 residues. The CDR3 sequence is CASSVKNTGELFF. CDR3 bases: TGTGCCAGCAGTGTAAAGAACACCGGGGAGCTGTTTTTT.

This chain connects TRBV28 to TRBJ2-2, with D unresolved. Germline CDR1 MDHEN, CDR2 SYDVKM. The CDR3 has 12 amino acids. Trimming shortened V by 5 bases and J by 9 bases, and 10 bases separated the two germline ends. CDR3 protein: CASSPAVWELFF. The CDR3 DNA is TGTGCCAGCAGTCCCGCGGTTTGGGAGCTGTTTTTT.

V is TRBV11-2 and J is TRBJ2-3, with 8 positions matching TRBD1. With V trimmed by 5 bases and J by 2 bases, 6 bases remained unmatched. Germline loops: CDR1 SGHAT, CDR2 FQNNGV. CDR3 length equals 15 residues. The CDR3 DNA reads TGTGCCAGCAGCCCCCGGACAGGGACCACAGATACGCAGTATTTT. As protein: CASSPRTGTTDTQYF.

Notes on this clone: The sample carries other DNA sequences with the same CDR3. The chain combines TRBV14 with TRBJ2-7, with no clear D. The CDR3 has 11 residues. CDR1 is SGHDN and CDR2 is FVKESK in the germline V gene. V was cut by 1 base and J by 4 bases, with 2 bases left in between. The CDR3 is CASSQVYEQYF. CDR3 DNA: TGTGCCAGCAGCCAAGTTTACGAGCAGTACTTC.

V is TRBV18 and J is TRBJ2-2; 9 nucleotides line up with TRBD1. The CDR3 length is 16 residues. Trimming removed 8 bases from V and 4 bases from J; junction bases left unmatched: 11. Germline V gene lookup returns CDR1 KGHSH and CDR2 LQKENI. Here the CDR3 DNA reads TGTGCCAGCCGAACAGGGGGCGCGAAGGCCACCGGGGAGCTGTTTTTT. As protein: CASRTGGAKATGELFF.

The chain has TRBV19 and TRBJ1-1, with 9 bases that match TRBD1. Germline CDR1 is LNHDA and CDR2 is SQIVND (reference sequence). The ends lost 6 bases at V and 3 bases at J; junction bases unmatched: 8. The CDR3 contains 15 residues. CDR3 nucleotide sequence: TGTGCCAGTAGGACCGGGACAGGGACCTACACTGAAGCTTTCTTT. It translates to CASRTGTGTYTEAFF. The full variable domain, completed using reference TRBV19 and TRBJ1-1, is DGGITQSPKYLFRKEGQNVTLSCEQNLNHDAMYWYRQDPGQGLRLIYYSQIVNDFQKGDIAEGYSVSREKKESFPLTVTSAQKNPTAFYLCASRTGTGTYTEAFFGQGTRLTVV.